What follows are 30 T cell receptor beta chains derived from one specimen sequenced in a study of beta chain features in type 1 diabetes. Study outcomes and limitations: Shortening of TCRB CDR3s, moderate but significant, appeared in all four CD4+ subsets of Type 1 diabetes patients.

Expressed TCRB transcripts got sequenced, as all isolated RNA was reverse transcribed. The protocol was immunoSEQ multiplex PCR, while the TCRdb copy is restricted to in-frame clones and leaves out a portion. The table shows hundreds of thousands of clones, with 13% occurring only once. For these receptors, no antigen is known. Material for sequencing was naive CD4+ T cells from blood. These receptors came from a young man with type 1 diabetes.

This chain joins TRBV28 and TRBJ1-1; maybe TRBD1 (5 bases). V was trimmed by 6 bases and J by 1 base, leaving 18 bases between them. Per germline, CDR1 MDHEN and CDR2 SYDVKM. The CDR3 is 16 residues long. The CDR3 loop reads CASSSEGWDGNTEAFF. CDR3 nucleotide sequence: TGTGCCAGCAGCTCCGAGGGTTGGGACGGGAACACTGAAGCTTTCTTT.

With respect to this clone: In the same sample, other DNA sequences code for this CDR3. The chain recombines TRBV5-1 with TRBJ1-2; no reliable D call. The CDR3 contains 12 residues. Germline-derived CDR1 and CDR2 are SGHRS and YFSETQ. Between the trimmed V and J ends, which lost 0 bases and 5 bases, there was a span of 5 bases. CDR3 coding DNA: TGCGCCAGCAGCTTGGTTGGTTATGGCTACACCTTC. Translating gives CASSLVGYGYTF.

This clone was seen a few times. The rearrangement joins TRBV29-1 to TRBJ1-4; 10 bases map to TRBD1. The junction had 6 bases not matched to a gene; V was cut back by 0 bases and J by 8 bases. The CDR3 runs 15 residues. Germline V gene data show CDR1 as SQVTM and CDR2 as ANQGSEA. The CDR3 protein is CSVEDGTGAEEKLFF. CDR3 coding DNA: TGCAGCGTTGAAGATGGGACAGGGGCTGAGGAAAAACTGTTTTTT.

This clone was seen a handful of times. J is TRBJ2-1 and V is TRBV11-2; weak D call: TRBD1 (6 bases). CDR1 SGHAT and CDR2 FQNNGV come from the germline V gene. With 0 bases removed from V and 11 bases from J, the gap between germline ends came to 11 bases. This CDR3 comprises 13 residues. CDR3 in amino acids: CASSLDRGPQQFF. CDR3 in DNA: TGTGCCAGCAGCTTAGACAGGGGCCCCCAGCAGTTCTTC.

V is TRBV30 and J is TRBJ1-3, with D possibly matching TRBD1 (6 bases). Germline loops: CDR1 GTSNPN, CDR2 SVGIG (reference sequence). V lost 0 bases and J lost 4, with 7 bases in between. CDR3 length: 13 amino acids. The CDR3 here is CAWSVGQGNTIYF. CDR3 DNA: TGTGCCTGGAGTGTAGGACAGGGAAACACCATATATTTT. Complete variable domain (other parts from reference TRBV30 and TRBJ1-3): SQTIHQWPATLVQPVGSPLSLECTVEGTSNPNLYWYRQAAGRGLQLLFYSVGIGQISSEVPQNLSASRPQDRQFILSSKKLLLSDSGFYLCAWSVGQGNTIYFGEGSWLTVV.

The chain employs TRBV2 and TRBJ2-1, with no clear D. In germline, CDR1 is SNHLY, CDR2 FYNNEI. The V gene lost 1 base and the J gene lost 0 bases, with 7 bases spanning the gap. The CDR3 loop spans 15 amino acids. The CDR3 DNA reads TGTGCCAGCAGTGAAGGGGTGGGCTCCTACAATGAGCAGTTCTTC. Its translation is CASSEGVGSYNEQFF.

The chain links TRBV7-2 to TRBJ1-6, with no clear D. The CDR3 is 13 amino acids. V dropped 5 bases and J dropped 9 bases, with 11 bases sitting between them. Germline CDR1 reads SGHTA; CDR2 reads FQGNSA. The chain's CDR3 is CASSPTRGSPLHF. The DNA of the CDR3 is TGTGCCAGCAGCCCCACACGGGGTTCACCCCTCCACTTT.

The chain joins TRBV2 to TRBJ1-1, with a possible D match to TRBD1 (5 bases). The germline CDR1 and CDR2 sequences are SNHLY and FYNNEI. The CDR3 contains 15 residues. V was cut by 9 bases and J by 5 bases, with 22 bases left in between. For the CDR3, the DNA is TGTGCCAGTGGGCGCGGGGGGAAATCTGGGACTGAAGCTTTCTTT. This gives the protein CASGRGGKSGTEAFF.

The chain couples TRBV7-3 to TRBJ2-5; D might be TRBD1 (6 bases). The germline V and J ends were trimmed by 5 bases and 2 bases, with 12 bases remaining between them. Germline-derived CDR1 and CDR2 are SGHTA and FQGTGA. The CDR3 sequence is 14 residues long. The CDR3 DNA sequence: TGTGCCAGCAGCGGTGGGACAAGACAAGAGACCCAGTACTTC. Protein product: CASSGGTRQETQYF.

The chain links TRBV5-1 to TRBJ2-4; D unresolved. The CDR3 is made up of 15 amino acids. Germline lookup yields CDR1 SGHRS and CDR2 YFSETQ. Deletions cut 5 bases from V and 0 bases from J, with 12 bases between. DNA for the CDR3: TGCGCCAGCAGTCCCCAGACCATAGCCAAAAACATTCAGTACTTC. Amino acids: CASSPQTIAKNIQYF.

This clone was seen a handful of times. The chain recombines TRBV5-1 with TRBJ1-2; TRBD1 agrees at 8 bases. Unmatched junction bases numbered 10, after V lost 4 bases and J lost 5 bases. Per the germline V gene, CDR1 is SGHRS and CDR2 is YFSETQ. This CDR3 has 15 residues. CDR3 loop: CASSVTGGEGYGYTF. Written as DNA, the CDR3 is TGCGCCAGCAGCGTTACAGGGGGAGAAGGATATGGCTACACCTTC. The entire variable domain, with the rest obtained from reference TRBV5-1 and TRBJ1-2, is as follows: KAGVTQTPRYLIKTRGQQVTLSCSPISGHRSVSWYQQTPGQGLQFLFEYFSETQRNKGNFPGRFSGRQFSNSRSEMNVSTLELGDSALYLCASSVTGGEGYGYTFGSGTRLTVV.

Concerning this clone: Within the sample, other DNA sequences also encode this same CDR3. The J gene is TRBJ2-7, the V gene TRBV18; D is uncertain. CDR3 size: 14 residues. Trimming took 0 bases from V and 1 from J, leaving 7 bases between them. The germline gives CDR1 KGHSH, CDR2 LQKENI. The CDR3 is CASSPPSASYEQYF. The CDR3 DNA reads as TGTGCCAGCTCACCACCTTCTGCTTCCTACGAGCAGTACTTC.

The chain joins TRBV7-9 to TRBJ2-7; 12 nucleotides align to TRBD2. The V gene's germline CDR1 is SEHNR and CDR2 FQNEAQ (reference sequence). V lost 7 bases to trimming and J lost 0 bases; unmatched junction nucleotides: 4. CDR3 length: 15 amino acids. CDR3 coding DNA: TGTGCCAGCATTGGACTAGCGGGGATCTCCTACGAGCAGTACTTC. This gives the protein CASIGLAGISYEQYF. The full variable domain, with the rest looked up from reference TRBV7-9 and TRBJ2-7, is DTGVSQNPRHKITKRGQNVTFRCDPISEHNRLYWYRQTLGQGPEFLTYFQNEAQLEKSRLLSDRFSAERPKGSFSTLEIQRTEQGDSAMYLCASIGLAGISYEQYFGPGTRLTVT.

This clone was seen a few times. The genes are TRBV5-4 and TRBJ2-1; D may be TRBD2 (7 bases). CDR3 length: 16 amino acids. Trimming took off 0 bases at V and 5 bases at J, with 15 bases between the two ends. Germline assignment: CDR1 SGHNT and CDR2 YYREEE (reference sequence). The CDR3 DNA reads TGTGCCAGCAGCTTGGCGGGGGGCTTAATCAACAATGAGCAGTTCTTC. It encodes CASSLAGGLINNEQFF.

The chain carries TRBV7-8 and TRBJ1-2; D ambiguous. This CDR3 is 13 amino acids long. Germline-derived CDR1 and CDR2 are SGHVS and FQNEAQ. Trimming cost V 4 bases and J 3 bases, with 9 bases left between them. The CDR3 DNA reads TGTGCCAGCAGCTCATGGACCGACTATGGCTACACCTTC. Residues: CASSSWTDYGYTF.

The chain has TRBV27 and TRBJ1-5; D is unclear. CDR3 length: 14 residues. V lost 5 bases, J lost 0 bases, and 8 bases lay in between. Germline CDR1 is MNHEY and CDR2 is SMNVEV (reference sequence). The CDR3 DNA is TGTGCCAGCAGTCCCCACTATAGCAATCAGCCCCAGCATTTT. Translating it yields CASSPHYSNQPQHF.

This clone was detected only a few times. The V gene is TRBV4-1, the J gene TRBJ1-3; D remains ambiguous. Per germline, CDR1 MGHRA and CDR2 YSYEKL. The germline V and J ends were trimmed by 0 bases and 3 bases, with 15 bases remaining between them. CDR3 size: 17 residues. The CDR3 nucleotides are TGCGCCAGCAGCCAAGATCAAAGAAGTGCACATGGAAACACCATATATTTT. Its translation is CASSQDQRSAHGNTIYF.

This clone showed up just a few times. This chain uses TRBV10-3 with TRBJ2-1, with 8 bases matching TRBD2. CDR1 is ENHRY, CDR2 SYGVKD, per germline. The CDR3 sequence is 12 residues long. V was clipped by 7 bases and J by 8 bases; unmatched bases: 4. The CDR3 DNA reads TGTGCCATCACGCGTAGCGGGGATGAGCAGTTCTTC. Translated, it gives CAITRSGDEQFF.

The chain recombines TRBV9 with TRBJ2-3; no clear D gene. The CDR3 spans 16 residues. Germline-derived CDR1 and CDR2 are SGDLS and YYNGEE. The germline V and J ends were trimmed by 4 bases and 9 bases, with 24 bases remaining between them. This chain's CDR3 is CASSHTTGRPPHTQYF. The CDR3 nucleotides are TGTGCCAGCAGCCATACTACGGGCCGCCCTCCGCACACGCAGTATTTT.

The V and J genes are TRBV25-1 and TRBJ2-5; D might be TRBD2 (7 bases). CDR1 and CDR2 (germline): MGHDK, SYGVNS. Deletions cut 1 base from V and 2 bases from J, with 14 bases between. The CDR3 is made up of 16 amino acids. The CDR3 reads CASSEFGGGPQETQYF. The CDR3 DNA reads TGTGCCAGCAGTGAATTTGGCGGGGGCCCTCAAGAGACCCAGTACTTC.

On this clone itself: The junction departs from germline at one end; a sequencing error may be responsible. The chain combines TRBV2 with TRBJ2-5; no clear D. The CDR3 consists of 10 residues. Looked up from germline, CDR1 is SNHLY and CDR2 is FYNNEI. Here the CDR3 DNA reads TGTGCCAGCTCCCCAGAGTCCCAGTACTTC. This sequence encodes CASSPESQYF. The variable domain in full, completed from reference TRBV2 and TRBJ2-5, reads EPEVTQTPSHQVTQMGQEVILRCVPISNHLYFYWYRQILGQKVEFLVSFYNNEISEKSEIFDDQFSVERPDGSNFTLKIRSTKLEDSAMYFCASSPESQYFGPGTRLLVL.

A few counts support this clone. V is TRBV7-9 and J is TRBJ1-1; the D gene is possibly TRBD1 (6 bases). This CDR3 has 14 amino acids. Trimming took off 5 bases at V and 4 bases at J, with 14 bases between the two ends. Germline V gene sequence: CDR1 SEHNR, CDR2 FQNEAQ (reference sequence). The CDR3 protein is CASSPRGQPTEAFF. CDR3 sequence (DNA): TGTGCCAGCAGCCCCCGAGGACAGCCCACTGAAGCTTTCTTT.

The CDR3 sequence: CATSREGDPSYEQYF. Written as DNA, the CDR3 is TGTGCCACCAGCAGAGAAGGGGACCCATCCTACGAGCAGTACTTC. The chain has TRBV15 and TRBJ2-7, with D perhaps matching TRBD1 or TRBD2 (5 bases each). CDR1 is LNHNV and CDR2 is YYDKDF in the germline V gene (reference sequence). This CDR3 comprises 15 residues. V lost 0 bases and J lost 1, with 10 bases in between. The entire variable domain, with the rest obtained from reference TRBV15 and TRBJ2-7, is as follows: DAMVIQNPRYQVTQFGKPVTLSCSQTLNHNVMYWYQQKSSQAPKLLFHYYDKDFNNEADTPDNFQSRRPNTSFCFLDIRSPGLGDTAMYLCATSREGDPSYEQYFGPGTRLTVT.

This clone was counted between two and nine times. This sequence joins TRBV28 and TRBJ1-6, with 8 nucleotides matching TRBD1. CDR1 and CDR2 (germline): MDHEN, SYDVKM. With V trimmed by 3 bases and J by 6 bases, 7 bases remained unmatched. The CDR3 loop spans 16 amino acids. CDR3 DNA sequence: TGTGCCAGCAGTTTCGGCAGGGGGCTTCTTAATTCACCCCTCCACTTT. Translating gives CASSFGRGLLNSPLHF.

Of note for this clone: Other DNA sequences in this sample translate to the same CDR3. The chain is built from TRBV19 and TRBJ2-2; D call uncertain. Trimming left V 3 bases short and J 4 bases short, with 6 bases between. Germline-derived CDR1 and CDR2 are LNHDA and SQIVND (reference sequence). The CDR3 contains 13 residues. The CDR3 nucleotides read TGTGCCAGTAGTATCGGGCCCACCGGGGAGCTGTTTTTT. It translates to CASSIGPTGELFF.

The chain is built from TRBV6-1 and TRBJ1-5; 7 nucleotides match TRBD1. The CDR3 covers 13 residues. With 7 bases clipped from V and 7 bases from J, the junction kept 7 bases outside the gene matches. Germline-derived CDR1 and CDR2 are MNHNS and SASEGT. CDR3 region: CASTRQGKQPQHF. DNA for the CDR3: TGTGCCAGCACCCGACAGGGTAAACAGCCCCAGCATTTT.

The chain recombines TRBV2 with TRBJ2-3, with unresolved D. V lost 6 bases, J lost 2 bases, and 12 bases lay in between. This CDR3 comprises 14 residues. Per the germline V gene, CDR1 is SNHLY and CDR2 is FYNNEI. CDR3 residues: CASRIEAVTDTQYF. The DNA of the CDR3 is TGTGCCAGCAGGATAGAGGCAGTCACAGATACGCAGTATTTT.

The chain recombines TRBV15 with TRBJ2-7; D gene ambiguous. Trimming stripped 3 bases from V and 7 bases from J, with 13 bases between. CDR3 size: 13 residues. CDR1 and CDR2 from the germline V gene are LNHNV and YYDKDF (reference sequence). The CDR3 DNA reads TGTGCCACCAGCAGCACGGAGCTCAGGGAGCAGTACTTC. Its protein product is CATSSTELREQYF.

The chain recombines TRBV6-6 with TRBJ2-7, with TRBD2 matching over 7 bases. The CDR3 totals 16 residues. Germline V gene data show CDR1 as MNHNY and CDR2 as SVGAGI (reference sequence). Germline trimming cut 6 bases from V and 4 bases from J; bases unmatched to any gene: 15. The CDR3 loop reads CASSRGREVFWYEQYF. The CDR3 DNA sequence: TGTGCCAGCAGCCGAGGGAGGGAGGTTTTTTGGTACGAGCAGTACTTC.

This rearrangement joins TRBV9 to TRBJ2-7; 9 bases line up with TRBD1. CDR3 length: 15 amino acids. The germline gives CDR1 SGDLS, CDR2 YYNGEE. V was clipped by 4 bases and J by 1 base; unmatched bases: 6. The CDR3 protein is CASSPLGTGSYEQYF. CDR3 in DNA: TGTGCCAGCAGCCCCCTTGGGACAGGGTCCTACGAGCAGTACTTC.